The 5 T cell receptor beta chains below come from one sample, sequenced in a study of blood T cell dynamics during melanoma immunotherapy. Clones were read by immunoSEQ multiplex PCR, and TCRdb kept only the in-frame ones, dropping some. The sample carries about 11,000 clones, approximately 84% recorded once. Time point denoted: week 3, after first cycle of checkpoint inhibitor. The sequenced sample was blood, obtained from a patient treated with checkpoint blockade. Every receptor here comes from a human donor with melanoma.

The V and J genes are TRBV7-3 and TRBJ2-1; TRBD2 might be the D (6 bases). The CDR3 is 15 amino acids. Germline loops: CDR1 SGHTA, CDR2 FQGTGA. Trimming took 2 bases from V and 5 from J, leaving 13 bases between them. The CDR3 protein is CASSLFGRGDNEQFF. Written as DNA, the CDR3 is TGTGCCAGCAGCTTATTCGGGCGGGGAGACAATGAGCAGTTCTTC. The complete variable domain, with remaining parts taken from reference TRBV7-3 and TRBJ2-1, reads GAGVSQTPSNKVTEKGKYVELRCDPISGHTALYWYRQSLGQGPEFLIYFQGTGAADDSGLPNDRFFAVRPEGSVSTLKIQRTERGDSAVYLCASSLFGRGDNEQFFGPGTRLTVL.

The chain couples TRBV6-5 to TRBJ1-1; TRBD1 might be the D (6 bases). Germline CDR1 MNHEY, CDR2 SVGAGI. The CDR3 totals 14 residues. Trimming pared 11 bases from V and 0 bases from J, leaving 16 bases between. The CDR3 DNA reads TGTGCCTCCCGTCCCGGACAGTTGAACACTGAAGCTTTCTTT. Amino acids: CASRPGQLNTEAFF.

The rearrangement uses TRBV10-3 and TRBJ1-6; maybe TRBD1 (5 bases). The germline V gene has CDR1 ENHRY and CDR2 SYGVKD. Trimming took 6 bases from V and 5 from J, leaving 11 bases between them. This CDR3 spans 14 amino acids. CDR3 region: CAISIQVDNSPLHF. The DNA for the CDR3 is TGTGCCATCAGCATACAGGTCGATAATTCACCCCTCCACTTT.

This sequence joins TRBV5-5 and TRBJ1-2; D is unclear. V was shortened by 2 bases and J by 3 bases, with 5 bases between the two germline ends. This CDR3 is built from 12 residues. In germline, CDR1 is SGHKS, CDR2 YYEKEE (reference sequence). CDR3 amino acids: CASSFLDYGYTF. In DNA form, the CDR3 reads TGTGCCAGCAGCTTTCTTGACTATGGCTACACCTTC.

The chain employs TRBV18 and TRBJ1-1; D is possibly TRBD1 (5 bases). Trimming removed 0 bases at V and 4 bases at J, with 12 bases between. The CDR3 is made up of 15 amino acids. Per the germline V gene, CDR1 is KGHSH and CDR2 is LQKENI. The CDR3 loop is CASSPPRGVGTEAFF. The CDR3 nucleotides read TGTGCCAGCTCACCACCGCGGGGGGTGGGCACTGAAGCTTTCTTT.